This TCR beta chain originates from a study of blood T cell repertoires in COVID-19. Across the study: COVID-19 samples from acute and convalescent phases originated in the United States, Italy and Spain.

The CDR3 spans 15 residues. Trimming removed 4 bases from V and 4 bases from J; junction bases left unmatched: 4. Germline V gene data show CDR1 as LGHDT and CDR2 as YNNKEL (reference sequence). The table came from immunoSEQ multiplex PCR; TCRdb's copy has only in-frame clones and leaves some out. Here the sample spans more than 95,000 clones, around 89% being singletons. This clonotype was sampled from a human donor in a cohort sampled during active COVID-19. V usage is TRBV3-1 (or the pseudogene TRBV3-2) and J usage is TRBJ2-1; TRBD2 aligns across 10 bases. Sequencing was performed on peripheral blood. The DNA of the CDR3 is TGTGCCAGCAGCCCAAGCGGGAGGGTATACAATGAGCAGTTCTTC. Protein sequence: CASSPSGRVYNEQFF.